These T cell receptor beta chains were read from a single sample in a study of blood T cell repertoires in COVID-19. The assay was immunoSEQ multiplex PCR, and TCRdb's table has in-frame clones only and misses some. The sample has 70,000 to 85,000 clones, over 70% seen once; the top ten hold 30% to 45%. Sequencing used peripheral blood. The receptor source for this set is an elderly man with active or convalescent COVID-19. Both conserved end residues are part of each CDR3. The D gene is left open where the match is weak. The size field is filled for only some rows; it gives once, few, many or a size class.

TRBV28	few	TRBD1	TRBJ1-4	TGTGCCAGCAGTTCGGGGGACAGGGATACCGAAAAACTGTTTTTT	CASSSGDRDTEKLFF
TRBV19	few	TRBD2	TRBJ2-1	TGTGCCAGTAGTATAAATGGAGAACTAGCGGGGAGGGAACAGTTCTTC	CASSINGELAGREQFF
TRBV28	.	.	TRBJ1-2	TGTGCCAGCAGCAACCGCCGGGGGGGACTCTATGGCTACACCTTC	CASSNRRGGLYGYTF
TRBV11-2	.	.	TRBJ1-5	TGTGCCAGCAGCTTAGCCGCGGGAATGAATCAGCCCCAGCATTTT	CASSLAAGMNQPQHF
TRBV5-1	few	TRBD1	TRBJ1-1	TGCGCCAGCAGCGTGGACAGGATGAACACTGAAGCTTTCTTT	CASSVDRMNTEAFF
TRBV5-4	.	.	TRBJ2-3	TGTGCCAGCAGCTTGGGGCTAGCTGGTGCAGGCGATACGCAGTATTTT	CASSLGLAGAGDTQYF
TRBV5-8	.	.	TRBJ2-3	TGTGCCAGCAGCTTTGGGGTTGGATCCGTCGGAGGAGATACGCAGTATTTT	CASSFGVGSVGGDTQYF
TRBV6-6	few	.	TRBJ2-7	TGTGCCAGCAGTTTTGGGCAGGACTACGAGCAGTACTTC	CASSFGQDYEQYF
TRBV7-2	.	.	TRBJ2-7	TGTGCCAGCAGCTTAGGGGTTGCGGTCGCCTACGAGCAGTACTTC	CASSLGVAVAYEQYF
TRBV28	.	.	TRBJ2-1	TGTGCCAGCAGTCTCTTGGGCTCCGGGAGGGCAGGGGGTGGTGAGCAGTTCTTC	CASSLLGSGRAGGGEQFF
TRBV5-1	.	TRBD1	TRBJ2-6	TGCGCCAGCAGCTCAACCCGGACAGGCCTCTCTGGGGCCAACGTCCTGACTTTC	CASSSTRTGLSGANVLTF
TRBV4-3	.	.	TRBJ2-5	TGCGCCAGCAGCCAAGATTTCCGGTTACAAGAGACCCAGTACTTC	CASSQDFRLQETQYF
TRBV20-1	.	TRBD1	TRBJ2-7	TGCAGTGCTACCAGGGGGCGCGAGCAGTACTTC	CSATRGREQYF
TRBV4-3	.	TRBD1	TRBJ2-3	TGCGCCAGCAGCCGGGACAGGGAAACAGATACGCAGTATTTT	CASSRDRETDTQYF
TRBV6-5	.	TRBD1	TRBJ2-3	TGTGCCAGCAGTTACTCAGGGACAGGGGTAACAGATACGCAGTATTTT	CASSYSGTGVTDTQYF
TRBV2	.	.	TRBJ1-2	TGTGCCAGCAGTCGGCAGGATATCAACTATGGCTACACCTTC	CASSRQDINYGYTF
TRBV2	.	.	TRBJ1-1	TGTGCCAGCTCCCGGAGGAACACTGAAGCTTTCTTT	CASSRRNTEAFF
TRBV7-9	.	TRBD1	TRBJ1-2	TGTGCCAGCAGCGACGGGACAGTTAACTATGGCTACACCTTC	CASSDGTVNYGYTF
TRBV28	.	.	TRBJ2-7	TGTGCCAGCAAGATCGGGTGGGAGCAGTACTTC	CASKIGWEQYF
TRBV27	.	TRBD1	TRBJ2-3	TGTGCCAGCAGTTTATCTAAAGACAGGGGGCGACCGGATACGCAGTATTTT	CASSLSKDRGRPDTQYF
TRBV5-4	.	TRBD2	TRBJ2-1	TGTGCCAGCAGCCTTAGCGGGGGGAAATACAATGAGCAGTTCTTC	CASSLSGGKYNEQFF
TRBV19	once	TRBD1	TRBJ1-2	TGTGCCAGTAGTATAACAGGGGGCTTCTCTGGCTACACCTTC	CASSITGGFSGYTF
TRBV6-6	few	.	TRBJ1-1	TGTGCCAGCAGTTACACAGGGTCGGGCACTGAAGCTTTCTTT	CASSYTGSGTEAFF
TRBV4-1	.	.	TRBJ2-2	TGCGCCAGCAGCTACGAGGGTTGGGTGAAGATCGGCGGGGAGCTGTTTTTT	CASSYEGWVKIGGELFF
TRBV30	.	TRBD1	TRBJ1-2	TGTGCCTGGAGGGGGACAGGGGCAAAATACACCTTC	CAWRGTGAKYTF
TRBV2	.	TRBD1	TRBJ1-1	TGTGCCAACCCGGGACAGAGGAACACTGAAGCTTTCTTT	CANPGQRNTEAFF
TRBV5-1	.	.	TRBJ2-1	TGCGCCAGCACCTTCGGTAACTCCTACAATGAGCAGTTCTTC	CASTFGNSYNEQFF
TRBV2	.	.	TRBJ2-2	TGTGCCAGCAGTTACAGGGTCACCGGGGAGCTGTTTTTT	CASSYRVTGELFF